The following is a TCR beta chain sequence with its context. In the study's own analysis: Counts of nucleated cells, estimated from reference gene primer amplification, were obtained. The repertoire was sequenced with immunoSEQ multiplex PCR; TCRdb's copy has only in-frame clones and lacks some. V and J calls and clone size are copied from that table; D and trimming were computed from the DNA. The sample comprises about 240,000 clones, 87% of which are singletons, and 7.2% rests with the top ten. The sample originates from a study of blood T cell repertoires in COVID-19. On the study more broadly: The origin of the acute and convalescent COVID-19 samples was the United States, Italy and Spain.

The CDR3 loop spans 14 amino acids. Germline loops: CDR1 SGHDN, CDR2 FVKESK. Trimming took 3 bases from V and 7 from J, leaving 14 bases between them. The sequence derives from a man aged 55 to 70 who had recovered from COVID-19. The chain employs TRBV14 and TRBJ2-3; tentatively, D is TRBD2 (6 bases). The sample comprised peripheral blood. Here the CDR3 reads CASSHGGKEYTQYF. In DNA, the CDR3 is TGTGCCAGCAGCCACGGGGGAAAAGAGTATACGCAGTATTTT.